This TCR beta chain is from a study of blood T cell repertoires in COVID-19. Profiled with immunoSEQ multiplex PCR; TCRdb holds only in-frame clones, not every one. The table includes 100,000 or so clones, around 90% detected once. The TCR was taken from a middle-aged man with active COVID-19. Sequences were obtained from peripheral blood.

The CDR3 DNA sequence: TGTGCCAGCAGCTGGGCCCGCCCCACCCAAGAGACCCAGTACTTC. It translates to CASSWARPTQETQYF. V gene TRBV7-9 combines with J gene TRBJ2-5; D call uncertain. Germline CDR1 and CDR2: SEHNR and FQNEAQ (reference sequence). V was trimmed by 4 bases and J by 1 base, leaving 13 bases between them. CDR3 length: 15 residues.